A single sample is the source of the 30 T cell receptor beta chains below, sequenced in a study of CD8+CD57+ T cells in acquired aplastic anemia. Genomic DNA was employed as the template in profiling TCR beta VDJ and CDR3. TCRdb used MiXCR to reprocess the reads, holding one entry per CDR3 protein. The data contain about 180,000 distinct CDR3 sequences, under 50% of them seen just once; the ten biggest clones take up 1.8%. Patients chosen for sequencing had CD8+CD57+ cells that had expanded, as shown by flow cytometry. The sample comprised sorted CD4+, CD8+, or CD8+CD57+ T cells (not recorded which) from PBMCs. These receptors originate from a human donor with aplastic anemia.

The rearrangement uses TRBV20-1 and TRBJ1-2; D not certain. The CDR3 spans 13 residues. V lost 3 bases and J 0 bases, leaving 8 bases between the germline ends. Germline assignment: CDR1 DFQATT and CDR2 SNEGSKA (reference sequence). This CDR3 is CSASLHPNYGYTF. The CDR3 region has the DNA TGCAGTGCTAGCCTCCACCCTAACTATGGCTACACCTTC.

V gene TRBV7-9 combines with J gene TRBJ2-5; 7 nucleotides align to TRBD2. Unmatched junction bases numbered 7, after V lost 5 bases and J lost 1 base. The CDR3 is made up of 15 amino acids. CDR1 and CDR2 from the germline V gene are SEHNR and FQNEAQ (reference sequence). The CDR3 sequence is CASSNALAAQETQYF. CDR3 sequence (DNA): TGTGCCAGCAGCAACGCGCTAGCGGCCCAAGAGACCCAGTACTTC.

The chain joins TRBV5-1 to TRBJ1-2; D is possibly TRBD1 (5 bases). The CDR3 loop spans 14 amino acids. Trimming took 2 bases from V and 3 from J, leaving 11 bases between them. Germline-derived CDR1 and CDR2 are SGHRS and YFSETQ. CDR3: CASSLNGGDYGYTF. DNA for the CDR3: TGCGCCAGCAGCTTAAATGGGGGAGACTATGGCTACACCTTC. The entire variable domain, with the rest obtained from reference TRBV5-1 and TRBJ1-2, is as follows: KAGVTQTPRYLIKTRGQQVTLSCSPISGHRSVSWYQQTPGQGLQFLFEYFSETQRNKGNFPGRFSGRQFSNSRSEMNVSTLELGDSALYLCASSLNGGDYGYTFGSGTRLTVV.

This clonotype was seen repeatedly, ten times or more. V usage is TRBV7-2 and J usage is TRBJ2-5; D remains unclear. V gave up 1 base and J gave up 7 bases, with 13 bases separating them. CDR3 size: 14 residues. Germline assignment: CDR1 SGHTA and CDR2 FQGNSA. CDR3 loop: CASSLEGSDWTQYF. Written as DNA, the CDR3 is TGTGCCAGCAGCTTAGAGGGCTCAGATTGGACCCAGTACTTC.

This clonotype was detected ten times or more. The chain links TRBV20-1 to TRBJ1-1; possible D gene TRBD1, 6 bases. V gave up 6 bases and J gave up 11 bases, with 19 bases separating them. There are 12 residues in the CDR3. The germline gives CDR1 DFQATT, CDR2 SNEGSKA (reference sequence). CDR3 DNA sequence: TGCAGTGCCACCGGGACATCATCAATGGCTTTCTTT. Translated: CSATGTSSMAFF.

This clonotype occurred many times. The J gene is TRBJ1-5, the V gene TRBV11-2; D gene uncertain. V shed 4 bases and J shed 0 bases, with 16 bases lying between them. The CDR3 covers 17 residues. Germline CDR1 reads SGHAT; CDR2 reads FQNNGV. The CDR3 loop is CASSSGTMPYSNQPQHF. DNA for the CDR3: TGTGCCAGCAGCTCCGGCACCATGCCATATAGCAATCAGCCCCAGCATTTT.

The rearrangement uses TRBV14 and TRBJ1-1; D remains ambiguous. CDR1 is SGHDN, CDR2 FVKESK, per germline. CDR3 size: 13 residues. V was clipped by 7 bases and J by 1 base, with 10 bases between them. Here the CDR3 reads CASKESTNTEAFF. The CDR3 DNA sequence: TGTGCCAGCAAAGAGAGTACGAACACTGAAGCTTTCTTT. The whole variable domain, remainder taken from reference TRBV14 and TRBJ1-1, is EAGVTQFPSHSVIEKGQTVTLRCDPISGHDNLYWYRRVMGKEIKFLLHFVKESKQDESGMPNNRFLAERTGGTYSTLKVQPAELEDSGVYFCASKESTNTEAFFGQGTRLTVV.

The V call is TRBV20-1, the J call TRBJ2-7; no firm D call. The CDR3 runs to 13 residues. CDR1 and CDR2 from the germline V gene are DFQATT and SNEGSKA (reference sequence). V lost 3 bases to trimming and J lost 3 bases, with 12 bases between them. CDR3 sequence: CSASHQTDYEQYF. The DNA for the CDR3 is TGCAGTGCTAGCCACCAGACCGACTACGAGCAGTACTTC.

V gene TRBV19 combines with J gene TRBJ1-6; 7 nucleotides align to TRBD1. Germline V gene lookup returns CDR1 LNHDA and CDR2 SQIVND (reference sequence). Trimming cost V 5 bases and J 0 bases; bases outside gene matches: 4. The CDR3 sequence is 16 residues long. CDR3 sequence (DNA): TGTGCCAGTAGTGGGGACAGAAGCTCCTATAATTCACCCCTCCACTTT. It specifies CASSGDRSSYNSPLHF. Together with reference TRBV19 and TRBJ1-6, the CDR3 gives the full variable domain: DGGITQSPKYLFRKEGQNVTLSCEQNLNHDAMYWYRQDPGQGLRLIYYSQIVNDFQKGDIAEGYSVSREKKESFPLTVTSAQKNPTAFYLCASSGDRSSYNSPLHFGNGTRLTVT.

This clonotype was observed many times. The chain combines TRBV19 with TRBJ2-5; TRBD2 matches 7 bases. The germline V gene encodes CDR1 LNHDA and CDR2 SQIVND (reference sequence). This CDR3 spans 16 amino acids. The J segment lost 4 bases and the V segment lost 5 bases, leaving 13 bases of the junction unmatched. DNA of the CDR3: TGTGCCAGTAGTTCCCTAGCGGCCGGAGGTACAGAGACCCAGTACTTC. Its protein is CASSSLAAGGTETQYF.

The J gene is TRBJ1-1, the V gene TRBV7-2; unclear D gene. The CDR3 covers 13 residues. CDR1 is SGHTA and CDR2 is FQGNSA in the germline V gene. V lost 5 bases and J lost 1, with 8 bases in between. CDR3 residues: CASSLAWNTEAFF. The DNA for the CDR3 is TGTGCCAGCAGCCTCGCCTGGAACACTGAAGCTTTCTTT.

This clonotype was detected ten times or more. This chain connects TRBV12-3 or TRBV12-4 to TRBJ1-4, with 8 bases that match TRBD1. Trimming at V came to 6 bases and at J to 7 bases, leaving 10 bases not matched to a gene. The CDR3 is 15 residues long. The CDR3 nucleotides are TGTGCCAGCAGCGACAGGGGCAATGTTGGTGAAAAACTGTTTTTT. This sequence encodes CASSDRGNVGEKLFF.

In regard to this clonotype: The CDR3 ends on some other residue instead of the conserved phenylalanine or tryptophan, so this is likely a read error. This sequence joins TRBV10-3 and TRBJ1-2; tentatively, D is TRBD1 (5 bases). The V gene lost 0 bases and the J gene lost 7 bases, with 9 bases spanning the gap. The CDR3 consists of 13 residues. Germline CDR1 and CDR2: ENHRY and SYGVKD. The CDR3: CAISESGVAGYTL. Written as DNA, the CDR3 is TGTGCCATCAGTGAGTCGGGGGTGGCTGGCTACACCCTC.

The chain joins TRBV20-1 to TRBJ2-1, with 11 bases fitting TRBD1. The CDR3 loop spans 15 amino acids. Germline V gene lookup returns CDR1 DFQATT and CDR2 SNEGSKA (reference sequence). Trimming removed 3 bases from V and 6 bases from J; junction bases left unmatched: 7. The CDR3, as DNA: TGCAGTGCTAGCCCCGGGACAGGGGGAGCCAATGAGCAGTTCTTC. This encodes CSASPGTGGANEQFF.

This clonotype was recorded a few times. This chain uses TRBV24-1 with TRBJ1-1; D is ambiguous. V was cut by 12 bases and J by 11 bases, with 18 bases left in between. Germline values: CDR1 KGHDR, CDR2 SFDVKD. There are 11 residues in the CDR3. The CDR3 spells CAAFTRGEAFF. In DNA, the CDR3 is TGTGCCGCCTTTACACGGGGAGAGGCTTTCTTT.

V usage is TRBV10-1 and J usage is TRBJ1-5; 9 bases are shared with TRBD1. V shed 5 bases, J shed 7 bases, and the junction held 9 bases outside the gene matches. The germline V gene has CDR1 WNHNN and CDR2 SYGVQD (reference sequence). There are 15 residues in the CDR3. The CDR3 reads CASSPLRDRVQPQHF. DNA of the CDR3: TGCGCCAGCAGTCCACTCCGGGACAGGGTACAGCCCCAGCATTTT.

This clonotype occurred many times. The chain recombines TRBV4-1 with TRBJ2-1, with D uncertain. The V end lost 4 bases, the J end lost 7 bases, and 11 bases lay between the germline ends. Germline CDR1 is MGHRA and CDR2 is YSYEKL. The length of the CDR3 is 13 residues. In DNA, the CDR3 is TGCGCCAGCAGCCTAGGCCCCCAAAATGAGCAGTTCTTC. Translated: CASSLGPQNEQFF.

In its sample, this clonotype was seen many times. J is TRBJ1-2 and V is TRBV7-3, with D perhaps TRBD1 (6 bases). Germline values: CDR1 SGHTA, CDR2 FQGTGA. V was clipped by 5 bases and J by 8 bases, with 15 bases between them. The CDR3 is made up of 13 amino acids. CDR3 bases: TGTGCCAGCAGCCTCGACGGGGGCAGGGGCTACACCTTC. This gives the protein CASSLDGGRGYTF. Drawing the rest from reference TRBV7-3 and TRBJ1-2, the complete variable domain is GAGVSQTPSNKVTEKGKYVELRCDPISGHTALYWYRQSLGQGPEFLIYFQGTGAADDSGLPNDRFFAVRPEGSVSTLKIQRTERGDSAVYLCASSLDGGRGYTFGSGTRLTVV.

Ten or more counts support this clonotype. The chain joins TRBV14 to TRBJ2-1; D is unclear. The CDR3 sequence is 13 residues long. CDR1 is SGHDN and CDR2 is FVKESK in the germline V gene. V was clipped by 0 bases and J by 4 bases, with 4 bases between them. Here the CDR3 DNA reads TGTGCCAGCAGCCAAGATAAATACAATGAGCAGTTCTTC. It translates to CASSQDKYNEQFF.

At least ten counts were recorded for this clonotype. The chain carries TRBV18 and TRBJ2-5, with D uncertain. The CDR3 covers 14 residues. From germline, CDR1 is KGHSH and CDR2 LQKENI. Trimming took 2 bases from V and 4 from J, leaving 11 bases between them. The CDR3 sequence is CASSPTAQRETQYF. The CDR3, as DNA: TGTGCCAGCTCACCAACGGCCCAGAGAGAGACCCAGTACTTC.

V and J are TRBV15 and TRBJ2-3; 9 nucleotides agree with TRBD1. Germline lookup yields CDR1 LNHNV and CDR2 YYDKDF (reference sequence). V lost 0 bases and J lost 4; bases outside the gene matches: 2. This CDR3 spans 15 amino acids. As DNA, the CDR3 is TGTGCCACCAGCAGAGATACAGGGGGCGCAGATACGCAGTATTTT. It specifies CATSRDTGGADTQYF.

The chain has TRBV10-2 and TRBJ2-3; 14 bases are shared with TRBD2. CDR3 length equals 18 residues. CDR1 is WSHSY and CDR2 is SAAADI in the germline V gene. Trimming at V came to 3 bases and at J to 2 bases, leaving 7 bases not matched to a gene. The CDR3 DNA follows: TGCGCCAGCAGTGAACCTGGACTAGCGGGGGGAAACACAGATACGCAGTATTTT. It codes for CASSEPGLAGGNTDTQYF.

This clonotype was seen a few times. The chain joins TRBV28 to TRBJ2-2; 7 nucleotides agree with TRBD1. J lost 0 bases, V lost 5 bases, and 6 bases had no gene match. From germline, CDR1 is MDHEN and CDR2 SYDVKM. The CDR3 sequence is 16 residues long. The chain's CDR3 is CASSIPGQANTGELFF. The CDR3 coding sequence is TGTGCCAGCAGTATCCCAGGACAGGCGAACACCGGGGAGCTGTTTTTT. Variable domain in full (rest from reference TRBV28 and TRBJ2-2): DVKVTQSSRYLVKRTGEKVFLECVQDMDHENMFWYRQDPGLGLRLIYFSYDVKMKEKGDIPEGYSVSREKKERFSLILESASTNQTSMYLCASSIPGQANTGELFFGEGSRLTVL.

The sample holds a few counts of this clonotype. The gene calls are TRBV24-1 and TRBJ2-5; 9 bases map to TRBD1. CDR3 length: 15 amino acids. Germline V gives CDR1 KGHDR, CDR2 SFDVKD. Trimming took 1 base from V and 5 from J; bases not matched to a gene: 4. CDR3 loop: CATSDLQGARETQYF. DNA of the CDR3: TGTGCCACCAGTGATTTACAGGGGGCGCGGGAGACCCAGTACTTC.

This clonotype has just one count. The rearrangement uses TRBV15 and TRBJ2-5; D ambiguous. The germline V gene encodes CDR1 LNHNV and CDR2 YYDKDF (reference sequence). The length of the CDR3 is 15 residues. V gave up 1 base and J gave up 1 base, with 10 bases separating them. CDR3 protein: CATSRAWSSQETQYF. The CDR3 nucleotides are TGTGCCACCAGCAGAGCATGGAGTTCCCAAGAGACCCAGTACTTC.

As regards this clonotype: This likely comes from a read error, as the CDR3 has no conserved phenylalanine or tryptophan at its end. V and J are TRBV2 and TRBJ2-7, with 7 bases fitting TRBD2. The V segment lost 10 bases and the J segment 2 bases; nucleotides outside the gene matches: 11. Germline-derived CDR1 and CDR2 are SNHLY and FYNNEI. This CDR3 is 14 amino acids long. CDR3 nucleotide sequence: TGTGCCAAAGCGGGGCGGCGGGGGACCTACGAGCAGTACTCC. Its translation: CAKAGRRGTYEQYS.

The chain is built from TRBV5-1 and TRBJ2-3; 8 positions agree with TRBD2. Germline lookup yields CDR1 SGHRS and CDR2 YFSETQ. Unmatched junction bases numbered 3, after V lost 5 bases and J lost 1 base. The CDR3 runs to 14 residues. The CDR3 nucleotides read TGCGCCAGCAGGGTTAGCGGGGGCACAGATACGCAGTATTTT. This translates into CASRVSGGTDTQYF.

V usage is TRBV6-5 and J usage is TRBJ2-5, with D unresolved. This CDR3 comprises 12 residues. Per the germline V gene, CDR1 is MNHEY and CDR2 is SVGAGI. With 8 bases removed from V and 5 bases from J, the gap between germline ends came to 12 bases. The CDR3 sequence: CASGQTRETQYF. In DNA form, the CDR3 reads TGTGCCAGCGGTCAGACGAGGGAGACCCAGTACTTC.

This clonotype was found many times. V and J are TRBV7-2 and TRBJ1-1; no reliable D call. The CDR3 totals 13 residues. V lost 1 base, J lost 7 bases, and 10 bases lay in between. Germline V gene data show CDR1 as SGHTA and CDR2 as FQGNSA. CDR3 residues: CASSLVGENEAFF. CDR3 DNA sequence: TGTGCCAGCAGCTTAGTAGGAGAAAATGAAGCTTTCTTT.

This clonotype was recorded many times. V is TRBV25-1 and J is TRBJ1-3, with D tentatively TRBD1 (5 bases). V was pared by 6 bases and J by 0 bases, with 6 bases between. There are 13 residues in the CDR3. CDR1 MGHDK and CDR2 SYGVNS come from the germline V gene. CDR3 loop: CASRQDSGNTIYF. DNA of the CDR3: TGTGCCAGCAGACAGGACTCTGGAAACACCATATATTTT.